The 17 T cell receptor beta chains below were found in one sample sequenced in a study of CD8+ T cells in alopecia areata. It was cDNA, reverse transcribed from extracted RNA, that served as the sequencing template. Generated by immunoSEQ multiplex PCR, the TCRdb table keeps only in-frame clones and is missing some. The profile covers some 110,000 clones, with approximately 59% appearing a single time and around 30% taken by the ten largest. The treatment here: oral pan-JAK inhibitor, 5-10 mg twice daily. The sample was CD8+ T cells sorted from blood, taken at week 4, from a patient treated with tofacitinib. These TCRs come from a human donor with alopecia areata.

This CDR3 reads CAQVATEAFF. The CDR3 DNA reads as TGCGCACAGGTTGCCACTGAAGCTTTCTTT. The V and J genes are TRBV23-1 and TRBJ1-1, with D maybe TRBD1 (5 bases). TRBV23-1 is filed as an ORF, its function uncertain. The CDR3 runs 10 residues.

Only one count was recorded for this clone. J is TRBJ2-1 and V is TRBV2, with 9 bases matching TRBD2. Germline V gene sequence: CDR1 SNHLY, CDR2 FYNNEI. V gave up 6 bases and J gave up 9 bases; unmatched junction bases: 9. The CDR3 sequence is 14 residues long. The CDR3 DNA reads TGTGCCAGCAGGCCGCGGGGGGGCTTTACTGAGCAGTTCTTC. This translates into CASRPRGGFTEQFF.

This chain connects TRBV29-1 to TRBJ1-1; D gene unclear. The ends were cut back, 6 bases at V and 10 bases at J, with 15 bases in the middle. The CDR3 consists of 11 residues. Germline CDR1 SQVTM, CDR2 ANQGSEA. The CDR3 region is CSVDRPEGAFF. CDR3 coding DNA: TGCAGCGTCGATAGACCCGAAGGAGCTTTCTTT.

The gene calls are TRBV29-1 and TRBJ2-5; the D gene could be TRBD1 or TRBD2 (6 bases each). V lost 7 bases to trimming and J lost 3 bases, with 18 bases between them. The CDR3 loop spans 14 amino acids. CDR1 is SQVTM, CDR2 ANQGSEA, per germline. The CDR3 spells CSAWRGDGEETQYF. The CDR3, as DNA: TGCAGCGCCTGGAGGGGGGACGGGGAAGAGACCCAGTACTTC.

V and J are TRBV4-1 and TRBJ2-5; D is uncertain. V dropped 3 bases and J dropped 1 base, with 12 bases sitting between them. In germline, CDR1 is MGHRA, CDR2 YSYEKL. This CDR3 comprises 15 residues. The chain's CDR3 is CASSQESRGQETQYF. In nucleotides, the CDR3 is TGCGCCAGCAGCCAGGAATCCAGAGGCCAAGAGACCCAGTACTTC.

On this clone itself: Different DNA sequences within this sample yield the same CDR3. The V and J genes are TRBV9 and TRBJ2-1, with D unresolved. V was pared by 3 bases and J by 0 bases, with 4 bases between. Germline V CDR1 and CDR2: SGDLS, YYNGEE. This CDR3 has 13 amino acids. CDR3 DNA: TGTGCCAGCAGCGCGAGCTCCTACAATGAGCAGTTCTTC. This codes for CASSASSYNEQFF.

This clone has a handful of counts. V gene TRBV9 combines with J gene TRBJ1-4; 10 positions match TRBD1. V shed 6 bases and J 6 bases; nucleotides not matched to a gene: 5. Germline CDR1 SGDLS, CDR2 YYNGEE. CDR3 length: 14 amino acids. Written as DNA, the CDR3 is TGTGCCAGCAACCCGACAGGGGGCCATGAAAAACTGTTTTTT. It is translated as CASNPTGGHEKLFF.

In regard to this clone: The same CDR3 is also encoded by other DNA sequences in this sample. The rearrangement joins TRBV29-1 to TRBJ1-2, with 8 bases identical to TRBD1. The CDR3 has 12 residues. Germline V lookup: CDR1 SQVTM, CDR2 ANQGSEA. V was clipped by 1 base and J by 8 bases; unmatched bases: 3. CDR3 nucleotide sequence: TGCAGCGTTGAAGGACAGGGGTACGGCTACACCTTC. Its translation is CSVEGQGYGYTF.

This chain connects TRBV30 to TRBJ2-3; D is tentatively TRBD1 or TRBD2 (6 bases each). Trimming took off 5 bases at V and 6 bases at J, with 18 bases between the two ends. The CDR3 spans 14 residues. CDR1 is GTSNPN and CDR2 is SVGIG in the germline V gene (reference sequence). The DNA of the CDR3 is TGTGCCTGGCATATATTGGGGGGCCTCGATACGCAGTATTTT. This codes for CAWHILGGLDTQYF. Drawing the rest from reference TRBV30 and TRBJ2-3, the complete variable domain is SQTIHQWPATLVQPVGSPLSLECTVEGTSNPNLYWYRQAAGRGLQLLFYSVGIGQISSEVPQNLSASRPQDRQFILSSKKLLLSDSGFYLCAWHILGGLDTQYFGPGTRLTVL.

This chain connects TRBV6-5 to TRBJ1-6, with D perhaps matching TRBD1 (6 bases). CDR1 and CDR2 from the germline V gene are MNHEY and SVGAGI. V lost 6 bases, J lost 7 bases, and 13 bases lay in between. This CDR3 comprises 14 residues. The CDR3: CASSLQGGNSPLHF. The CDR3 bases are TGTGCCAGCAGCCTACAGGGTGGAAATTCACCCCTCCACTTT.

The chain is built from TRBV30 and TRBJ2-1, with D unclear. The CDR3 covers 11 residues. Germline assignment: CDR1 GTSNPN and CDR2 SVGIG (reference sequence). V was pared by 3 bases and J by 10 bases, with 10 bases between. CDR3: CAWSPTPEQFF. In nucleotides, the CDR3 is TGTGCCTGGAGCCCGACTCCAGAGCAGTTCTTC.

CDR3 residues: CASSVGNEQFF. CDR3 DNA: TGTGCCAGCAGTGTGGGCAATGAGCAGTTCTTC. This sequence joins TRBV25-1 and TRBJ2-1; D is unresolved. This CDR3 has 11 amino acids. CDR1 is MGHDK and CDR2 is SYGVNS in the germline V gene. V gave up 4 bases and J gave up 6 bases, with 4 bases separating them.

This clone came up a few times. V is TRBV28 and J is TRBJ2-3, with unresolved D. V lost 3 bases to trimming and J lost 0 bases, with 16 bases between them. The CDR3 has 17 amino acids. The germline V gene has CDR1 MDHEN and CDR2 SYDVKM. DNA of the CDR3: TGTGCCAGCAGTTTCGGCCCCGGTCCCGCTAGCACAGATACGCAGTATTTT. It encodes CASSFGPGPASTDTQYF.

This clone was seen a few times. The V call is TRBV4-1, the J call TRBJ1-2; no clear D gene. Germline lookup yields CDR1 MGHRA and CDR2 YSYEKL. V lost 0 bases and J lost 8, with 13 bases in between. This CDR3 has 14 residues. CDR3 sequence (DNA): TGCGCCAGCAGCCAAGAGGAGACGGAATGGGGCTACACCTTC. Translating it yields CASSQEETEWGYTF.

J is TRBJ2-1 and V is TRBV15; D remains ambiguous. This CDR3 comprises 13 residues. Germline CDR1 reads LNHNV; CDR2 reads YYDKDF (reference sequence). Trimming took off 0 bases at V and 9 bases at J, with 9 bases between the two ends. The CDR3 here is CATSRDRSGEQFF. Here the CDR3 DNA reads TGTGCCACCAGCAGAGATCGGTCAGGTGAGCAGTTCTTC.

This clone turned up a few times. This CDR3 is CSVLEEWENYGYTF. In DNA, the CDR3 is TGCAGCGTTTTGGAGGAGTGGGAGAACTATGGCTACACCTTC. The V and J genes are TRBV29-1 and TRBJ1-2; D is undetermined. The CDR3 is made up of 14 amino acids. Germline V lookup: CDR1 SQVTM, CDR2 ANQGSEA. The germline V and J ends were trimmed by 5 bases and 2 bases, with 15 bases remaining between them.

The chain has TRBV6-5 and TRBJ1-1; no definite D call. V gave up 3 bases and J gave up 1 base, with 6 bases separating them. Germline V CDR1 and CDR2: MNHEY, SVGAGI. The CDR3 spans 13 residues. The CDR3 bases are TGTGCCAGCAGTTATGGGCAGAACACTGAAGCTTTCTTT. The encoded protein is CASSYGQNTEAFF.